Listed below are T cell receptor beta chains from one sample, sequenced in a study of patients and donors after allogeneic stem cell transplantation. TCRdb reanalysed the RT-PCR reads using MiXCR and keeps one entry per CDR3 protein. The data show approximately 150,000 distinct CDR3 sequences, with approximately 35% seen just once and 50% held by the top ten. Source material: blood, either unsorted or a sorted T cell fraction (not recorded which). Receptor source: a human donor who was either an allogeneic HSCT recipient or a stem cell or donor lymphocyte infusion donor (not recorded which). It is not recorded whose cells these are; they may come from a transplant donor. CDR3s include the opening cysteine and the closing phenylalanine or tryptophan. The order of the fields is clone size, J gene, V gene, D gene, CDR3 protein, CDR3 DNA. A D gene is named only where the DNA matches it firmly. Clone size, where shown, is once, few, many, or a class for clones that have expanded.

.,TRBJ1-5,TRBV12-3/TRBV12-4,TRBD1,CASSHWTGVHSNQPQHF,TGTGCCAGCAGCCACTGGACAGGGGTCCATAGCAATCAGCCCCAGCATTTT
few,TRBJ1-2,TRBV12-3/TRBV12-4,.,CASSPGVNYGYTF,TGTGCCAGCAGTCCGGGTGTTAACTATGGCTACACCTTC
few,TRBJ1-1,TRBV28,.,CASSLMSEAFF,TGTGCCAGCAGTTTAATGAGTGAAGCTTTCTTT
.,TRBJ1-4,TRBV28,.,CASSRNRGEKLFF,TGTGCCAGCAGTCGCAATAGAGGTGAAAAACTGTTTTTT
.,TRBJ2-6,TRBV6-2/TRBV6-3,.,CASSLDRAGANVLTF,TGTGCCAGCAGTCTGGACAGAGCTGGGGCCAACGTCCTGACTTTC
.,TRBJ2-1,TRBV20-1,.,CSASKAAGLYNEQFF,TGCAGTGCTAGTAAGGCAGCGGGCCTGTACAATGAGCAGTTCTTC
once,TRBJ1-3,TRBV25-1,TRBD1,CASSDHRGPGNTIYF,TGTGCCAGCAGTGACCACAGGGGGCCTGGAAACACCATATATTTT
few,TRBJ2-1,TRBV7-2,TRBD1,CASSLGQGANEQFF,TGTGCCAGCAGCTTAGGACAGGGGGCGAATGAGCAGTTCTTC
.,TRBJ1-2,TRBV9,.,CASSEASGGYGYTF,TGTGCCAGCAGCGAAGCCTCGGGGGGGTATGGCTACACCTTC
.,TRBJ2-1,TRBV5-1,.,CASSLRGHNEQFF,TGCGCCAGCAGCTTAAGGGGCCACAATGAGCAGTTCTTC
.,TRBJ1-6,TRBV20-1,TRBD1,CSASPIDRDDSPLHF,TGCAGTGCTAGTCCAATTGACAGGGATGATTCACCCCTCCACTTT
few,TRBJ1-2,TRBV7-6,.,CASSFIGSGYTF,TGTGCCAGCAGCTTCATAGGAAGCGGCTACACCTTC